The 10 T cell receptor beta chains below come from one sample, sequenced in a study of cytomegalovirus exposure and HLA in healthy donors. The PCR contained 60 Vbeta and 13 Jbeta primers. TCRdb's table, derived via immunoSEQ multiplex PCR, lists solely in-frame clones and lacks some. The table has approximately 210,000 clones, roughly three quarters seen once. The sample taken for sequencing was PBMCs. These receptor sequences come from a male donor in good health and CMV-seropositive.

The chain couples TRBV28 to TRBJ2-7; 7 bases are shared with TRBD2. Losses at the gene ends were 5 bases for V and 2 bases for J; bases not matched to a gene: 3. Germline V gives CDR1 MDHEN, CDR2 SYDVKM. The CDR3 totals 13 residues. For the CDR3, the DNA is TGTGCCAGCAGTCGGGACTACACCTACGAGCAGTACTTC. It translates to CASSRDYTYEQYF.

The chain combines TRBV6-5 with TRBJ1-1; D is perhaps TRBD1 (6 bases). This CDR3 spans 12 amino acids. V lost 4 bases, J lost 8 bases, and 11 bases lay in between. The germline gives CDR1 MNHEY, CDR2 SVGAGI. CDR3 sequence (DNA): TGTGCCAGCAGTTCGTACAGGGCCGAAGCTTTCTTT. Protein sequence: CASSSYRAEAFF.

The V and J genes are TRBV18 and TRBJ2-2; tentative D call: TRBD1 (6 bases). CDR1 and CDR2 (germline): KGHSH, LQKENI. The length of the CDR3 is 14 residues. Trimming cost V 4 bases and J 5 bases, with 11 bases left between them. The CDR3 DNA reads as TGTGCCAGCTCACGCAACCAGGGGACCGGGGAGCTGTTTTTT. It translates to CASSRNQGTGELFF.

The table lists this clone with a few counts. This chain uses TRBV25-1 with TRBJ2-7; 9 bases are a match to TRBD1. The germline gives CDR1 MGHDK, CDR2 SYGVNS. V was clipped by 7 bases and J by 2 bases; unmatched bases: 9. The CDR3 runs 15 residues. The CDR3 DNA is TGTGCCAGCACTCTCCGGGACAGGGCGCCCTACGAGCAGTACTTC. Translated: CASTLRDRAPYEQYF.

This chain links TRBV9 with TRBJ2-1; 8 bases line up with TRBD1. Germline V lookup: CDR1 SGDLS, CDR2 YYNGEE. V shed 3 bases and J 7 bases; nucleotides not matched to a gene: 3. The CDR3 extends over 13 amino acids. The CDR3 spells CASSADRVNEQFF. CDR3 sequence (DNA): TGTGCCAGCAGCGCGGACAGGGTAAATGAGCAGTTCTTC.

This clone was picked up a small number of times. The V and J genes are TRBV7-9 and TRBJ2-3; 9 positions agree with TRBD1. The germline CDR1 and CDR2 sequences are SEHNR and FQNEAQ (reference sequence). V was clipped by 5 bases and J by 4 bases; unmatched bases: 4. The CDR3 has 14 residues. The CDR3 region is CASSIGQGPDTQYF. As DNA, the CDR3 is TGTGCCAGCAGCATAGGACAGGGGCCAGATACGCAGTATTTT. Drawing the rest from reference TRBV7-9 and TRBJ2-3, the complete variable domain is DTGVSQNPRHKITKRGQNVTFRCDPISEHNRLYWYRQTLGQGPEFLTYFQNEAQLEKSRLLSDRFSAERPKGSFSTLEIQRTEQGDSAMYLCASSIGQGPDTQYFGPGTRLTVL.

The V gene is TRBV7-2, the J gene TRBJ2-7; the match to TRBD2 covers 15 bases. The CDR3 has 17 residues. The J segment lost 6 bases and the V segment lost 0 bases, leaving 6 bases of the junction unmatched. Germline CDR1 is SGHTA and CDR2 is FQGNSA. CDR3 amino acids: CASSLASGTSGRSEQYF. DNA of the CDR3: TGTGCCAGCAGCTTAGCTTCCGGGACTAGCGGGAGGAGCGAGCAGTACTTC.

The chain carries TRBV5-1 and TRBJ1-1; maybe TRBD1 (5 bases). Trimming took off 0 bases at V and 6 bases at J, with 15 bases between the two ends. Germline assignment: CDR1 SGHRS and CDR2 YFSETQ. This CDR3 is 15 amino acids long. The CDR3 loop is CASSLAGGPFAEAFF. CDR3 DNA sequence: TGCGCCAGCAGCTTGGCGGGGGGACCCTTCGCTGAAGCTTTCTTT.

This clone was seen a single time. The junction shows a germline mismatch at one end, possibly a read error. The identical CDR3 is also encoded by other nucleotide sequences in the sample. The rearrangement links TRBV29-1 to TRBJ1-4, with 10 bases fitting TRBD1. Germline V gene sequence: CDR1 SQVTM, CDR2 ANQGSEA. There are 15 residues in the CDR3. The DNA of the CDR3 is TGTAGCGTTGAGGGACAGGGGAAGGGTAATGAAAAACTGTTTTTT. Translated: CSVEGQGKGNEKLFF.

The V and J genes are TRBV7-9 and TRBJ1-1; TRBD1 agrees at 9 bases. The trim removed 4 bases at V and 1 base at J, leaving 16 bases unmatched. The CDR3 length is 19 residues. From germline, CDR1 is SEHNR and CDR2 FQNEAQ (reference sequence). The chain's CDR3 is CASSSGQGIRSFRNTEAFF. As DNA, the CDR3 is TGTGCCAGCAGCTCCGGACAGGGGATCCGATCGTTCAGGAACACTGAAGCTTTCTTT.